Shown below are 3 T cell receptor beta chains from a single sample sequenced in a study of regulatory T cells in long-lasting Graves disease. Stated time point: newly diagnosed GD, antithyroid drugs for less than 3 months. Making the TCR library involved RNA that had been extracted from PBMCs. Combining iRepertoire HTBI primers with Arm-PCR of CDR3 regions, the authors built TCR beta libraries. TCRdb used MiXCR to reprocess the multiplex PCR reads, holding one entry per CDR3 protein. This sample has approximately 400,000 distinct CDR3 sequences, with 12% found just once. Another study also made use of these data, one on T cells in Graves' hyperthyroidism and ophthalmopathy.

Here the sequenced sample was peripheral blood mononuclear cells (PBMCs), taken at new diagnosis, from a patient treated with antithyroid drugs. Every receptor here comes from a woman in her late teens or twenties with Graves disease.

This clonotype was seen ten or more times. The rearrangement uses TRBV30 and TRBJ1-5; tentative D call: TRBD1 (5 bases). From germline, CDR1 is GTSNPN and CDR2 SVGIG (reference sequence). The CDR3 consists of 15 residues. Between the trimmed V and J ends, which lost 0 bases and 10 bases, there was a span of 19 bases. CDR3 protein: CAWSVGVRQVHPQHF. In nucleotides, the CDR3 is TGTGCCTGGAGTGTAGGGGTTCGGCAGGTACACCCCCAGCATTTT.

This clonotype was counted only a few times. A junction boundary mismatches the germline segment, possibly from a read error. This chain joins TRBV19 and TRBJ1-1; no clear D gene. This CDR3 has 13 residues. Germline V gene sequence: CDR1 LNHDA, CDR2 SQIVND (reference sequence). The CDR3: CASSNGLNTEAFF. The CDR3 coding sequence is TGTGCCAGCAGTAACGGGTTGAACACTGAAGCTTTCTTT.

The sample holds a few counts of this clonotype. J is TRBJ2-3 and V is TRBV19; the D gene is possibly TRBD2 (5 bases). This CDR3 contains 15 residues. V was pared by 7 bases and J by 0 bases, with 14 bases between. Germline CDR1 and CDR2: LNHDA and SQIVND (reference sequence). CDR3 in DNA: TGTGCCAGTAACCGGGCTAGCCGGAGCACAGATACGCAGTATTTT. It codes for CASNRASRSTDTQYF.